These T cell receptor beta chains were read from a single sample in a study of cytomegalovirus exposure and HLA in healthy donors. Repertoires were generated with immunoSEQ multiplex PCR, while TCRdb's copy carries only in-frame clones and drops some. The sample holds around 91,000 clones; approximately 78% are singletons and the top ten take 2% to 3%. Material: PBMCs. The receptors derive from a male donor in good health and CMV-seropositive. Both conserved end residues are part of each CDR3. Fields, in order: J gene, clone size, D gene, V gene, CDR3 DNA, CDR3 protein. D genes are given only for firm matches. Clone size is given for some rows only: seen once, a few or many times, or a class if the clone is expanded.

>TRBJ2-1|-|TRBD2|TRBV19
TGTGCCAGTAGTATAAGCGGGGCTGAGCAGTTCTTC
CASSISGAEQFF
>TRBJ1-2|-|TRBD1|TRBV6-6
TGTGCCAGCAGTTACTCCGGGACAGTAAGGGATGGCTACACCTTC
CASSYSGTVRDGYTF
>TRBJ2-3|once|-|TRBV29-1
TGCAGCGTTGAAACAGCCAGGTCCACAGATACGCAGTATTTT
CSVETARSTDTQYF
>TRBJ1-3|-|-|TRBV7-9
TGTGCCAGCAGATTAGGCGGGAGCCGACTTGGAAACACCATATATTTT
CASRLGGSRLGNTIYF
>TRBJ1-2|once|-|TRBV10-3
TGTGCCATCAGTGAGGTAGCAGTCTATGGCTACACCTTC
CAISEVAVYGYTF
>TRBJ2-6|-|TRBD1|TRBV9
TGTGCCAGCAGCGAGGGGGGATGGACAGGGGGCCCTGGGGCCAACGTCCTGACTTTC
CASSEGGWTGGPGANVLTF
>TRBJ1-2|-|-|TRBV19
TGTGCCAGTAGTACCCGGGACACCGTTGCTTATGGCTACACCTTC
CASSTRDTVAYGYTF
>TRBJ1-2|-|TRBD1|TRBV19
TGTGCCAGTAGTGTCCCGGGACAGGGCATCTATGGCTACACCTTC
CASSVPGQGIYGYTF
>TRBJ1-4|-|-|TRBV2
TGTGCCAGCAGTGGTCCTTGGGGAGTAGGGGAAAAACTGTTTTTT
CASSGPWGVGEKLFF
>TRBJ1-6|-|TRBD1|TRBV27
TGTGCCAGCAGTTGGACAGGGGACAATTCACCCCTCCACTTT
CASSWTGDNSPLHF
>TRBJ1-3|-|-|TRBV5-5
TGTGCCAGCGGGAGTAGAATCTCTGGAAACACCATATATTTT
CASGSRISGNTIYF
>TRBJ2-1|once|TRBD2|TRBV11-3
TGTGCCAGCAGCAATGGCGACGGGAGGGGTTTCAATGAGCAGTTCTTC
CASSNGDGRGFNEQFF
>TRBJ1-2|-|TRBD1|TRBV19
TGTGCCAGTAGTACACCGACAGGGTTGAACTATGGCTACACCTTC
CASSTPTGLNYGYTF
>TRBJ1-2|-|TRBD1|TRBV5-4
TGTGCCAGCAGCTCGTTCACAGGGGGGGTCTATGGCTACACCTTC
CASSSFTGGVYGYTF
>TRBJ2-7|-|-|TRBV2
TGTGCCGCCTCCCCCTACGCGGGGCCCGCCGAGCAGTACTTC
CAASPYAGPAEQYF
>TRBJ1-1|-|-|TRBV10-2
TGCGCCAGCAGTGAGGAACAGAGAGCACCTGAAGCTTTCTTT
CASSEEQRAPEAFF
>TRBJ2-7|-|TRBD1|TRBV13
TGTGCCAGCAGCTTATTGGGGACAGGGTTCAACGAGCAGTACTTC
CASSLLGTGFNEQYF
>TRBJ2-7|-|-|TRBV2
TGTGCCAGCATTTCCCCTAGTCCCTCCTACGAGCAGTACTTC
CASISPSPSYEQYF
>TRBJ1-4|-|TRBD1|TRBV18
TGTGCCAGCTCACTGACCCAGGGGGTTCGTGAAAAACTGTTTTTT
CASSLTQGVREKLFF
>TRBJ1-2|-|TRBD1|TRBV6-5
TGTGCCAGCAGTGAACAGGGGGTATGGGGCTACACCTTC
CASSEQGVWGYTF
>TRBJ1-3|-|-|TRBV4-1
TGCGCCAGCAGCCCCGGCATGGGGGGGGCAAGGGGAAACACCATATATTTT
CASSPGMGGARGNTIYF
>TRBJ2-3|-|TRBD1|TRBV25-1
TGTGCCAGCAGTGTAAAGGGACAGGCTAGCACAGATACGCAGTATTTT
CASSVKGQASTDTQYF
>TRBJ2-7|-|-|TRBV13
TGTGCCAGCAGCTCCCTCCAACTTGTAAACGGGGCCTACGAGCAGTACTTC
CASSSLQLVNGAYEQYF
>TRBJ1-2|-|-|TRBV5-6
TGTGCCAGCAGCTTTTATACGGGAGGGGGCTACACCTTC
CASSFYTGGGYTF
>TRBJ2-7|few|TRBD2|TRBV6-1
TGTGCCAGCAGTGAATTGGGACTAGCGAGCTCCTACGAGCAGTACTTC
CASSELGLASSYEQYF
>TRBJ1-1|-|-|TRBV4-2
TGTGCCAGCAGCCAAGCAGGGGCACGTGGTGGGAACACTGAAGCTTTCTTT
CASSQAGARGGNTEAFF
>TRBJ2-7|-|TRBD1|TRBV29-1
TGCAGCGTTGACGACGGACAGGGTGTCCACGAGCAGTACTTC
CSVDDGQGVHEQYF
>TRBJ2-2|-|-|TRBV7-8
TGTGCCAGCAGCTTTGCCCGCGCTCCAGGGATTAGTACCGGGGAGCTGTTTTTT
CASSFARAPGISTGELFF
>TRBJ1-2|-|TRBD1|TRBV9
TGTGCCAGCAGCGTTTCGGGACAGATCTATGGCTACACCTTC
CASSVSGQIYGYTF
>TRBJ2-7|-|TRBD1|TRBV28
TGTGCCAGCATTTCCCCGGGACAGGGCCCGCGGGAGCAGTACTTC
CASISPGQGPREQYF
>TRBJ2-1|-|TRBD1|TRBV9
TGTGCCAGCAGCGCTCCGGGACAGTTGAATGAGCAGTTCTTC
CASSAPGQLNEQFF
>TRBJ2-5|-|TRBD2|TRBV28
TGTGCCAGCAGTTTATTGGTAGCGGGGGGCCAAGAGACCCAGTACTTC
CASSLLVAGGQETQYF
>TRBJ2-7|-|-|TRBV7-6
TGTGCCAGCAGCCCAACACCCTCCTACGAGCAGTACTTC
CASSPTPSYEQYF
>TRBJ2-6|-|-|TRBV6-6
TGTGCCAGCAGTTATTGGGCGTCTGGGGCCAACGTCCTGACTTTC
CASSYWASGANVLTF
>TRBJ2-7|-|TRBD2|TRBV5-4
TGTGCCAGCAGCGTTGGCGGGAGCCTGTACGAGCAGTACTTC
CASSVGGSLYEQYF
>TRBJ2-4|-|TRBD1|TRBV2
TGTGCCAGCGCAATCGGACAGGGGAACATTCAGTACTTC
CASAIGQGNIQYF
>TRBJ1-2|-|-|TRBV19
TGTGCCAGTAGTCCCTTACAGGGATTCTACACCTTC
CASSPLQGFYTF
>TRBJ1-5|-|-|TRBV30
TGTGCCTGGAGTGGGGGGGACAATCAGCCCCAGCATTTT
CAWSGGDNQPQHF
>TRBJ2-2|-|TRBD2|TRBV5-1
TGCGCCAGCAGCTCTGGACTAGCGAACACCGGGGAGCTGTTTTTT
CASSSGLANTGELFF
>TRBJ2-2|-|TRBD2|TRBV10-3
TGTGCCACTACACAGACGGGAGGGACGTACACCGGGGAGCTGTTTTTT
CATTQTGGTYTGELFF
>TRBJ1-5|-|-|TRBV28
TGTGCCAGCAGTCCCAACGGGGGAATTGGCAATCAGCCCCAGCATTTT
CASSPNGGIGNQPQHF
>TRBJ2-5|-|-|TRBV28
TGTGCCAGCAGTCCTATGGACAGACCATTGCGGACCCAGTACTTC
CASSPMDRPLRTQYF
>TRBJ2-1|once|-|TRBV7-9
TGTGCCAGCAGCTCAGAGGGTAGCCCCTACAATGAGCAGTTCTTC
CASSSEGSPYNEQFF
>TRBJ1-1|-|-|TRBV28
TGTGCCAGCAGTGGCATGAACACTGAAGCTTTCTTT
CASSGMNTEAFF
>TRBJ2-3|-|TRBD2|TRBV27
TGTGCCAGCAGTCCGGCACCGGGATCGGGGGGGGTCCCAGATACGCAGTATTTT
CASSPAPGSGGVPDTQYF
>TRBJ2-3|-|TRBD1|TRBV29-1
TGCAGCGACAGGGGATCAGGGGCCCCCACAGATACGCAGTATTTT
CSDRGSGAPTDTQYF
>TRBJ1-2|-|TRBD1|TRBV5-1
TGCGCCAGCAGCCCGACAGGGGAAGCTAACTATGGTTACACCTTC
CASSPTGEANYGYTF
>TRBJ2-7|medium-sized|-|TRBV28
TGTGCCAGCAGTTCGTCACAGACGTGGGCCTACGAGCAGTACTTC
CASSSSQTWAYEQYF
>TRBJ2-6|few|-|TRBV4-1
TGCGCCAGCAGCCAAGTTGGAGTCGTCCTGACTTTC
CASSQVGVVLTF
>TRBJ1-1|few|TRBD1|TRBV7-6
TGTGCCAGCAGCCCCGGGACAGGGGCCGAGACTGAAGCTTTCTTT
CASSPGTGAETEAFF
>TRBJ2-7|-|TRBD2|TRBV5-4
TGTGCCAGCAGGCCACTAGCGGGAGACGAGCAGTACTTC
CASRPLAGDEQYF
>TRBJ2-7|few|TRBD1|TRBV6-5
TGTGCCAGCAGTAAGACAGGGGCAAAGGAGCAGTACTTC
CASSKTGAKEQYF
>TRBJ2-1|few|-|TRBV5-5
TGTGCCAGCAGCTACGTCGACGGCGGTGAGCAGTTCTTC
CASSYVDGGEQFF
>TRBJ2-5|-|-|TRBV6-1
TGTGCCAGCAGTGAAGGAAGGGGAGGAACCCAAGAGACCCAGTACTTC
CASSEGRGGTQETQYF
>TRBJ1-1|-|-|TRBV27
TGTGCCAGCAGCCTGGCAGGGTTCACTGAAGCTTTCTTT
CASSLAGFTEAFF